This T cell receptor beta chain stems from a study of CD8 T cells in ankylosing spondylitis. Each TCR beta library was made by quantitative 5'-RACE that incorporated molecular barcodes. A single record per CDR3 protein comes from TCRdb applying MiXCR to the 5' RACE reads. The data contain more than 100,000 distinct CDR3 sequences, 10% to 12% of them singletons. The CDR3 is 13 residues long. V was trimmed by 3 bases and J by 2 bases, leaving 10 bases between them. The V gene's germline CDR1 is SQVTM and CDR2 ANQGSEA. This clonotype was observed many times. The sequence derives from a female donor with ankylosing spondylitis or in good health (not recorded which). Sequencing input: blood, either unsorted or a sorted T cell fraction (not recorded which). This chain links TRBV29-1 with TRBJ1-1; D remains unclear. Here the CDR3 reads CSVDADLNTEAFF. CDR3 sequence (DNA): TGCAGCGTTGATGCGGATTTAAACACTGAAGCTTTCTTT.